These 3 T cell receptor beta chains originate from one sample sequenced in a study of blood T cell repertoires in COVID-19. Here immunoSEQ multiplex PCR was the method, and the copy in TCRdb shows in-frame clones only, minus some. Among a few hundred thousand clones, 86% were seen once, and the ten largest hold 3.5% to 5%. Sequences were obtained from peripheral blood. The receptors were sampled from a man in his forties or fifties with acute or convalescent COVID-19.

This clone has more than one count but fewer than ten. The chain recombines TRBV6-5 with TRBJ1-3; no clear D. The CDR3 has 13 residues. CDR1 MNHEY and CDR2 SVGAGI come from the germline V gene. Trimming left V 2 bases short and J 7 bases short, with 9 bases between. CDR3 amino acids: CASSYDNTNTIYF. The CDR3 coding sequence is TGTGCCAGCAGTTACGACAACACGAACACCATATATTTT.

The rearrangement uses TRBV7-6 and TRBJ2-2; D is possibly TRBD1 (5 bases). Germline CDR1 is SGHVS and CDR2 is FNYEAQ. This CDR3 is built from 15 residues. With 1 base removed from V and 4 bases from J, the gap between germline ends came to 10 bases. This chain's CDR3 is CASSLGTQGTGELFF. The CDR3 coding sequence is TGTGCCAGCAGCTTAGGGACCCAGGGCACCGGGGAGCTGTTTTTT.

The J gene is TRBJ2-7, the V gene TRBV5-4; 10 nucleotides align to TRBD1. Germline lookup yields CDR1 SGHNT and CDR2 YYREEE (reference sequence). The CDR3 loop spans 15 amino acids. The trim removed 4 bases at V and 2 bases at J, leaving 6 bases unmatched. The DNA of the CDR3 is TGTGCCAGCAGCCCTGACGGACAGGGGGCCTACGAGCAGTACTTC. Protein sequence: CASSPDGQGAYEQYF.